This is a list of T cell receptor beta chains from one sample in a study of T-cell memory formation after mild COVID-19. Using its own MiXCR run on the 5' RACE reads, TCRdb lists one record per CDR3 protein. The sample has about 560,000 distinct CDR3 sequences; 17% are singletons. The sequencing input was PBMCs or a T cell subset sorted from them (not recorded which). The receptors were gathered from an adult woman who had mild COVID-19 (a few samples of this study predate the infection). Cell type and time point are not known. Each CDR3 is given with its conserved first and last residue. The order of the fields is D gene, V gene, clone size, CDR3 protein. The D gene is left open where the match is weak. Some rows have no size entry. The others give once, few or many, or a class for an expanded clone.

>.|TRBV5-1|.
CASSLIDDTYYEQYF
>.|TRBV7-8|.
CASSLQDDLLYEQFF
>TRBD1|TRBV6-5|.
CASSYDRGPRNEQFF
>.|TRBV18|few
CASSPRAGAQGETQYF
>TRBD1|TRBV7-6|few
CASSTGAGTGNTIYF
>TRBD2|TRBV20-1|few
CSATYGGGADYEQYF
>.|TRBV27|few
CASISPPLENNEQFF
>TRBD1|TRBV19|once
CASRRTGATEAFF
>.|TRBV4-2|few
CASSQVEGDTQYF
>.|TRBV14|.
CASSQESYTEAFF
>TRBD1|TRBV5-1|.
CASSFRGQNTGELFF
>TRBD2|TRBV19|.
CASSSLAGESNEQFF
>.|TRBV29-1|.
CSVGAQGIAKNIQYF
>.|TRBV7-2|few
CASSSFGTSYNEQFF
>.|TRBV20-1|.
CSARDYRVYGYGYTF
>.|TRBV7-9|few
CASSSVNRDTGELFF
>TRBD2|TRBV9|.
CASSPAGVRYEQYF
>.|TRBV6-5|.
CASSYGSDYEQYF
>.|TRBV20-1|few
CSARDVVVGNTGELFF
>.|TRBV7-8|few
CASSKGPRYEQYF
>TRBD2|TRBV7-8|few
CASSLALSGGASKTQYF
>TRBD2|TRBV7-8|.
CASSLGGGAVDEQFF
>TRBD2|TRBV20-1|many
CSASSQRGPWEQFF
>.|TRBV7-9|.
CASSLSFLTEHNEQFF
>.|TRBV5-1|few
CASSLANQRANTGELFF
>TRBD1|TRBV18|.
CASSRTGPHEQYF
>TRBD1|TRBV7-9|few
CACSGGVMNTEAFF
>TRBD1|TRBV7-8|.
CASSLLAGGGYEQYF
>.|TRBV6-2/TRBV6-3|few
CASSPHLYRDGVLTF
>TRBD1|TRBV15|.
CATSVTTGVGYGYTF
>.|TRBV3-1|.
CASSQDGVEQFF
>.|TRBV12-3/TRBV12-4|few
CASSIGSPLHF
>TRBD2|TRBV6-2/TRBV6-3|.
CASSYSQGLLTDEQYF
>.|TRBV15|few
CATSRERTVKALRLF
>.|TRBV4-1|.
CASSQALANYGYTF
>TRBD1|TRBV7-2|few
CASSFTGTGVPNEQFF
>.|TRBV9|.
CASTPAAGVYEQYF
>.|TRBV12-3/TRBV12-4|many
CASSSGLLSYEQYF
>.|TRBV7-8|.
CASIRATEAFF
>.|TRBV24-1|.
CATSAHSVSEAFF
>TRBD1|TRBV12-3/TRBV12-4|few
CASSLPRGSDRGRRGEQYF
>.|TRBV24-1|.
CATSDLGEPQHF
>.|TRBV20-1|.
CSARDWGGRVVVDTQYF
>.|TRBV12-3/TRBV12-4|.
CASNKVGETEAFF
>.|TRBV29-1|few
CSVESRTRGFF
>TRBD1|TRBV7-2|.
CASSLLTGLAKNIQYF
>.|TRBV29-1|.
CSVPGNWETEAFF
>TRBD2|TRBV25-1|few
CASSEYIGEGTTGELFF
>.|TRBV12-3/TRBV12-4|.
CASTPPRAPENGYTF
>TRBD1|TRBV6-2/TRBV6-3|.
CASRGTGGWTEAFF
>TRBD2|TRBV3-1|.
CASSHDGTSGVTDTQYF
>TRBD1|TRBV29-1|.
CSAGTGGVGWGISTEAFF